This entry lists 5 T cell receptor beta chains sequenced from one sample in a study of blood T cell repertoires in COVID-19. The data were produced by immunoSEQ multiplex PCR, yet TCRdb's version contains in-frame clones alone and is incomplete. The data contain approximately 180,000 clones, more than 75% of them singletons. Sequenced: peripheral blood. The receptors were gathered from a woman between 70 and 85 years old with COVID-19, enrolled during active disease.

The chain employs TRBV2 and TRBJ2-3; tentative D call: TRBD2 (5 bases). Per the germline V gene, CDR1 is SNHLY and CDR2 is FYNNEI. The CDR3 contains 14 residues. The germline V and J ends were trimmed by 7 bases and 2 bases, with 13 bases remaining between them. The CDR3 loop is CASKVALNTDTQYF. DNA of the CDR3: TGTGCCAGCAAGGTAGCGCTGAACACAGATACGCAGTATTTT.

This clone came up once. The genes are TRBV28 and TRBJ2-2, with TRBD2 matching 10 bases. The CDR3 is 15 amino acids. The germline V gene has CDR1 MDHEN and CDR2 SYDVKM. With V trimmed by 3 bases and J by 6 bases, 4 bases remained unmatched. CDR3 in DNA: TGTGCCAGCAGTTTCCAGCGGGAGGGGGCCGGGGAGCTGTTTTTT. As protein: CASSFQREGAGELFF.

This clone was picked up a small number of times. The J gene is TRBJ2-3, the V gene TRBV5-1, with 7 bases fitting TRBD2. The germline V gene has CDR1 SGHRS and CDR2 YFSETQ. This CDR3 region has 17 residues. Germline trimming cut 1 base from V and 1 base from J; bases unmatched to any gene: 9. DNA for the CDR3: TGCGCCAGCAGCTTGAGCGGGATACCGGGTGGCACAGATACGCAGTATTTT. It encodes CASSLSGIPGGTDTQYF.

The chain links TRBV3-1 (or the pseudogene TRBV3-2) to TRBJ1-5; 7 bases agree with TRBD1. There are 15 residues in the CDR3. The V gene's germline CDR1 is LGHDT and CDR2 YNNKEL (reference sequence). V was clipped by 2 bases and J by 7 bases; unmatched bases: 8. CDR3 nucleotide sequence: TGTGCCAGCAGCCAAAGGGCGGTGACAGGGCAGCCCCAGCATTTT. Translation gives CASSQRAVTGQPQHF.

Comments on this clone: A junction end diverges from the germline sequence, so it may reflect a read error. The rearrangement links TRBV7-7 to TRBJ2-2, with 7 bases that match TRBD1. The CDR3 has 16 residues. Germline-derived CDR1 and CDR2 are SSHAT and FNYEAQ (reference sequence). The CDR3 sequence is CASSLEVRGYTGELFF. The CDR3 region has the DNA TGTGCTAGCAGCTTAGAAGTCAGGGGGTACACCGGGGAGCTGTTTTTT. Looking up the rest from reference TRBV7-7 and TRBJ2-2 gives the full variable domain: GAGVSQSPRYKVTKRGQDVTLRCDPISSHATLYWYQQALGQGPEFLTYFNYEAQPDKSGLPSDRFSAERPEGSISTLTIQRTEQRDSAMYRCASSLEVRGYTGELFFGEGSRLTVL.